These 19 T cell receptor beta chains originate from one sample sequenced in a study of T cells in Graves' hyperthyroidism and ophthalmopathy. From RNA transcripts, TCR beta CDR3 regions were amplified. The TCR CDR3 first-round RT-PCR relied on the HTBI primer set. TCRdb re-analysed the multiplex PCR reads in MiXCR, keeping a single row per CDR3 protein. The data contain fewer than 750,000 distinct CDR3 sequences, over 12% of them seen just once; the ten biggest clones take up over 3.5%. The sample consisted of blood. All receptors derive from a woman aged 40 to 50 with Graves' ophthalmopathy.

The gene calls are TRBV28 and TRBJ1-2, with D possibly TRBD1 on 5 matching bases. Germline loops: CDR1 MDHEN, CDR2 SYDVKM. The V end was cut by 3 bases, the J end by 6 bases, with 14 bases between. There are 14 residues in the CDR3. CDR3 in amino acids: CASSFGAEGHGYTF. The CDR3 region has the DNA TGTGCCAGCAGTTTCGGGGCAGAGGGCCATGGCTACACCTTC.

The chain uses TRBV30 and TRBJ1-2; no clear D gene. V dropped 3 bases and J dropped 5 bases, with 10 bases sitting between them. The CDR3 consists of 12 residues. The germline gives CDR1 GTSNPN, CDR2 SVGIG (reference sequence). The CDR3 nucleotides are TGTGCCTGGAGAGGGCAGACTTATGGCTACACCTTC. As protein: CAWRGQTYGYTF. Based on the CDR3 plus reference TRBV30 and TRBJ1-2, the full variable domain is SQTIHQWPATLVQPVGSPLSLECTVEGTSNPNLYWYRQAAGRGLQLLFYSVGIGQISSEVPQNLSASRPQDRQFILSSKKLLLSDSGFYLCAWRGQTYGYTFGSGTRLTVV.

This clonotype was counted many times. CDR3 nucleotide sequence: TGTGCCAGCAGCGTAGTGGCTAACTATGGCTACACCTTC. Protein product: CASSVVANYGYTF. The chain employs TRBV9 and TRBJ1-2; D remains unclear. The CDR3 covers 13 residues. V was shortened by 0 bases and J by 0 bases, with 3 bases between the two germline ends. Germline CDR1 and CDR2: SGDLS and YYNGEE.

There are a few counts of this clonotype. A read error may be the cause here, since a much bigger clone is one base away. The CDR3 reads CASSELTGDYGHTF. Written as DNA, the CDR3 is TGTGCCAGCAGTGAACTGACAGGTGACTATGGCCACACCTTC. V usage is TRBV6-1 and J usage is TRBJ1-2; D perhaps matches TRBD1 (6 bases). Germline V gene sequence: CDR1 MNHNS, CDR2 SASEGT. The CDR3 has 14 amino acids.

This clonotype was detected many times. The chain carries TRBV6-1 and TRBJ2-2; TRBD2 agrees at 8 bases. V lost 4 bases to trimming and J lost 1 base; unmatched junction nucleotides: 11. The germline gives CDR1 MNHNS, CDR2 SASEGT. The CDR3 spans 18 residues. DNA for the CDR3: TGTGCCAGCAGTGCAGAACTTTTCGGGACTAGGAACACCGGGGAGCTGTTTTTT. Translated, it gives CASSAELFGTRNTGELFF.

This clonotype was counted ten times or more. The chain recombines TRBV25-1 with TRBJ1-2; D is ambiguous. V shed 6 bases and J shed 4 bases, with 15 bases lying between them. Germline CDR1 and CDR2: MGHDK and SYGVNS. The CDR3 sequence is 14 residues long. CDR3 in amino acids: CASSRSMRIYGYTF. Here the CDR3 DNA reads TGTGCCAGCAGCCGCTCGATGAGAATCTATGGCTACACCTTC.

The rearrangement joins TRBV12-3 or TRBV12-4 to TRBJ2-7, with D possibly called TRBD1 or TRBD2 (7 bases each). The CDR3 is 14 residues long. Trimming took 8 bases from V and 1 from J, leaving 15 bases between them. CDR3 sequence reads: CASCSQGGSYEQYF. The DNA of the CDR3 is TGTGCCAGCTGCTCCCAGGGGGGGTCCTACGAGCAGTACTTC.

This clonotype occurred many times. This chain links TRBV27 with TRBJ1-2; no reliable D call. CDR3 size: 12 residues. The germline V gene has CDR1 MNHEY and CDR2 SMNVEV (reference sequence). V shed 6 bases and J shed 7 bases, with 12 bases lying between them. In nucleotides, the CDR3 is TGTGCCAGCAGGGGTCTACGGCCTGGCTACACCTTC. Translation: CASRGLRPGYTF.

This clonotype was seen at least ten times. CDR3 DNA sequence: TGTGCCTGGAGCCCGACAGGGAACTATGGCTACACCTTC. Its translation is CAWSPTGNYGYTF. The chain links TRBV30 to TRBJ1-2, with 7 bases that match TRBD1. Germline-derived CDR1 and CDR2 are GTSNPN and SVGIG (reference sequence). This CDR3 contains 13 residues. V gave up 3 bases and J gave up 2 bases; unmatched junction bases: 3.

The gene calls are TRBV18 and TRBJ2-7, with a tentative D call TRBD1 (5 bases). CDR3 size: 14 residues. Trimming took off 2 bases at V and 3 bases at J, with 11 bases between the two ends. Germline CDR1 reads KGHSH; CDR2 reads LQKENI. CDR3 amino acids: CASSPDRTDYEQYF. The DNA of the CDR3 is TGTGCCAGCTCACCAGACAGAACTGACTACGAGCAGTACTTC.

With respect to this clonotype: Just one base apart from a much larger clone, this may be a read error. The chain links TRBV6-4 to TRBJ1-5, with D unclear. Germline values: CDR1 MRHNA, CDR2 SNTAGT. CDR3 size: 13 residues. V dropped 3 bases and J dropped 7 bases, with 10 bases sitting between them. CDR3 sequence (DNA): TGTGCCAGCAGTGAGGGTTGGAACCAGCCCCAGCATTTT. As protein: CASSEGWNQPQHF.

This clonotype was counted at least ten times. The genes are TRBV12-3 or TRBV12-4 and TRBJ2-5, with D tentatively TRBD1 (6 bases). The CDR3 spans 13 residues. V was cut by 6 bases and J by 0 bases, with 8 bases left in between. For the CDR3, the DNA is TGTGCCAGCAGAAGGACAGACCAAGAGACCCAGTACTTC. Translating it yields CASRRTDQETQYF.

This clonotype occurred many times. The chain carries TRBV28 and TRBJ1-5; no reliable D call. CDR1 MDHEN and CDR2 SYDVKM come from the germline V gene. The ends were cut back, 7 bases at V and 5 bases at J, with 9 bases in the middle. This CDR3 contains 12 residues. The CDR3 reads CASNFLYQPQHF. The CDR3 DNA sequence: TGTGCCAGCAACTTTCTCTATCAGCCCCAGCATTTT.

This clonotype showed up many times. The chain is built from TRBV27 and TRBJ1-5; possible D gene TRBD1, 5 bases. V was trimmed by 0 bases and J by 5 bases, leaving 11 bases between them. The CDR3 covers 15 residues. Germline V gene sequence: CDR1 MNHEY, CDR2 SMNVEV (reference sequence). The chain's CDR3 is CASSLSTGVHQPQHF. CDR3 nucleotides: TGTGCCAGCAGTTTATCGACGGGGGTACATCAGCCCCAGCATTTT.

This clonotype came up a few times. A much larger clone is a single base away; this may be a read error. V and J are TRBV6-5 and TRBJ2-3; D not certain. The V end lost 3 bases, the J end lost 4 bases, and 2 bases lay between the germline ends. The germline V gene encodes CDR1 MNHEY and CDR2 SVGAGI. The CDR3 spans 11 residues. CDR3 nucleotides: TGTGCCAGCAGTTATGCAGATACGCAGTATTTT. This translates into CASSYADTQYF.

This clonotype has at least ten counts. The chain employs TRBV12-5 and TRBJ1-5; no firm D call. Trimming shortened V by 7 bases and J by 7 bases, and 11 bases separated the two germline ends. Germline-derived CDR1 and CDR2 are LGHNT and FRNRAP. This CDR3 is 12 amino acids long. The CDR3 DNA reads as TGTGCTAGTGCCTGGGAAATACAGCCCCAGCATTTT. Translated: CASAWEIQPQHF. Full variable domain (remainder filled in from reference TRBV12-5 and TRBJ1-5): DARVTQTPRHKVTEMGQEVTMRCQPILGHNTVFWYRQTMMQGLELLAYFRNRAPLDDSGMPKDRFSAEMPDATLATLKIQPSEPRDSAVYFCASAWEIQPQHFGDGTRLSIL.

This clonotype occurred many times. CDR3 sequence reads: CASSDFGPETQYF. The CDR3 DNA follows: TGTGCCAGCAGTGATTTCGGTCCAGAGACCCAGTACTTC. J is TRBJ2-5 and V is TRBV25-1; D is ambiguous. The CDR3 loop spans 13 amino acids. Germline lookup yields CDR1 MGHDK and CDR2 SYGVNS. V dropped 3 bases and J dropped 4 bases, with 9 bases sitting between them. The entire variable domain, with the rest obtained from reference TRBV25-1 and TRBJ2-5, is as follows: EADIYQTPRYLVIGTGKKITLECSQTMGHDKMYWYQQDPGMELHLIHYSYGVNSTEKGDLSSESTVSRIRTEHFPLTLESARPSHTSQYLCASSDFGPETQYFGPGTRLLVL.

This clonotype was observed at least ten times. The CDR3, as DNA: TGTGCCAGCAGCCGCCAGACGGAAGAGACCCAGTACTTC. This sequence encodes CASSRQTEETQYF. The rearrangement joins TRBV2 to TRBJ2-5, with D uncertain. The CDR3 extends over 13 amino acids. The V and J ends lost 6 bases and 3 bases respectively, with 11 bases between them. CDR1 is SNHLY and CDR2 is FYNNEI in the germline V gene.

This clonotype has at least ten counts. V and J are TRBV6-2 or TRBV6-3 and TRBJ2-7; D remains unclear. The CDR3 contains 12 residues. The V gene's germline CDR1 is MNHEY and CDR2 SVGEGT. V gave up 4 bases and J gave up 4 bases, with 8 bases separating them. Written as DNA, the CDR3 is TGTGCCAGCAGTTCCACCCGGTACGAGCAGTACTTC. Encoded protein: CASSSTRYEQYF.